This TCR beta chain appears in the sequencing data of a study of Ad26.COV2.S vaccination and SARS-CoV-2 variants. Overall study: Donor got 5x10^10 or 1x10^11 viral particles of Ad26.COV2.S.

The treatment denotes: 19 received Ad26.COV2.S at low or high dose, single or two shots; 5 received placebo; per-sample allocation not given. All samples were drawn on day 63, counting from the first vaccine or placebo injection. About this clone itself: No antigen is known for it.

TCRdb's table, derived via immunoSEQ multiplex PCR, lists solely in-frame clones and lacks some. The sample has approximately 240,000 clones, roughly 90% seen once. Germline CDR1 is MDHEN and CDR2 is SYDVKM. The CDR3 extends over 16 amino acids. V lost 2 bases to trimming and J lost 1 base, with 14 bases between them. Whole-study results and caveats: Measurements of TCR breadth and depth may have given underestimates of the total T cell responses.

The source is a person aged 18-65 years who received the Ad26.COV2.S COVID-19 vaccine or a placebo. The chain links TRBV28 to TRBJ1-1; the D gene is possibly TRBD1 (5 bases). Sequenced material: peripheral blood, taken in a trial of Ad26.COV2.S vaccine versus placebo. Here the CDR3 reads CASSLTPAGTNTEAFF. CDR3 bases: TGTGCCAGCAGTTTAACCCCCGCGGGGACGAACACTGAAGCTTTCTTT.